The rows below give T cell receptor beta chains drawn from one sample of a study of shared clonotypes between healthy human individuals. Profiled with immunoSEQ multiplex PCR; TCRdb holds only in-frame clones, not every one. The data show 2 million to 2.5 million clones, more than 85% seen once. What was sequenced was naive CD4+ T cells from PBMCs. The origin of the receptors is a young man in good health. Some clones in this sample may be carry-over from other donors' samples. Each CDR3 is given with its conserved first and last residue. D genes are given only for firm matches. Where a row states a size, it is once, few, many or the class of an expanded clone; other rows omit it.

j_call d_call cdr3_length clone_size v_call cdr3_aa cdr3_nt
TRBJ1-2 . 16 . TRBV18 CASSPYVGLANYGYTF TGTGCCAGCTCACCATATGTTGGGCTAGCTAACTATGGCTACACCTTC
TRBJ1-5 . 14 . TRBV6-1 CASSDPGWGQPQHF TGTGCCAGCAGTGATCCAGGTTGGGGTCAGCCCCAGCATTTT
TRBJ2-7 . 16 . TRBV30 CAWTPPTWGDFGEQYF TGTGCCTGGACCCCTCCAACATGGGGCGACTTCGGCGAGCAGTACTTC
TRBJ1-3 . 14 few TRBV5-4 CASSTGSSGNTIYF TGTGCCAGCAGTACAGGTAGCTCTGGAAACACCATATATTTT
TRBJ1-4 . 15 once TRBV5-4 CASSRTAETNEKLFF TGTGCCAGCAGCCGCACAGCAGAAACTAATGAAAAACTGTTTTTT
TRBJ2-3 TRBD1 15 once TRBV5-1 CASSGTGGRTDTQYF TGCGCCAGCAGTGGGACAGGGGGCCGCACAGATACGCAGTATTTT
TRBJ2-7 . 14 . TRBV18 CASSTSGITYEQYF TGTGCCAGCTCAACATCCGGGATCACCTACGAGCAGTACTTC
TRBJ2-3 TRBD2 17 . TRBV10-1 CASGGTSGKMGADTQYF TGCGCCAGCGGGGGGACTAGCGGGAAAATGGGCGCAGATACGCAGTATTTT
TRBJ1-5 . 16 . TRBV18 CASSPIRAAQNQPQHF TGTGCCAGCTCACCCATTCGGGCCGCTCAAAATCAGCCCCAGCATTTT
TRBJ2-7 TRBD2 14 once TRBV14 CASSQVAGDYEQYF TGTGCCAGCAGCCAAGTAGCGGGAGACTACGAGCAGTACTTC
TRBJ1-1 . 14 . TRBV7-3 CASAIWGGNTEAFF TGTGCCAGCGCGATTTGGGGCGGGAACACTGAAGCTTTCTTT